The present T cell receptor beta chain was sequenced within a study of blood T cell repertoires in COVID-19. For the study at large: The United States, Italy and Spain supplied acute and convalescent COVID-19 samples. The cDNA or gDNA used as material had been derived from T cells, B-cell-depleted T cells, or PBMCs.

Germline V gene sequence: CDR1 MGHDK, CDR2 SYGVNS. V shed 2 bases and J shed 7 bases, with 11 bases lying between them. CDR3 length equals 14 residues. Original methodology: Nucleated cell counts were estimated from reference gene primer amplification. Data came from immunoSEQ multiplex PCR; TCRdb stores just in-frame clones and leaves some out. V and J calls and clone size are copied from that table; D and trimming were computed from the DNA. In the table there are about 170,000 clones, around 85% of which are singletons. Sample: peripheral blood. This receptor was obtained from a man aged 60 to 69 who had recovered from COVID-19. The chain links TRBV25-1 to TRBJ1-4; D unresolved. CDR3 protein: CASSERAGVEKLFF. DNA for the CDR3: TGTGCCAGCAGTGAAAGAGCGGGAGTTGAAAAACTGTTTTTT.